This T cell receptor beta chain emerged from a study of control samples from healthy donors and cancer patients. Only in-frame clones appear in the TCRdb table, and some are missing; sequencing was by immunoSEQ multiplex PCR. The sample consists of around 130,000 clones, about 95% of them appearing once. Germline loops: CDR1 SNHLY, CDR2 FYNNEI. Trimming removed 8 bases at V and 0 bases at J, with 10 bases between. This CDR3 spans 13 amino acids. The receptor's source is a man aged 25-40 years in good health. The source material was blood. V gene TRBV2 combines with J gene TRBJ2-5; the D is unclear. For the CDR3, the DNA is TGTGCCAGCCGGACCCAGAACCAAGAGACCCAGTACTTC. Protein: CASRTQNQETQYF.